The 22 T cell receptor beta chains given below trace back to one sample, sequenced in a study of T cells in Graves' hyperthyroidism and ophthalmopathy. Researchers took RNA transcripts and amplified the TCR beta CDR3 regions from them. TCR CDR3 underwent first-round RT-PCR with the HTBI primer set. TCRdb used MiXCR to reprocess the multiplex PCR reads, holding one entry per CDR3 protein. The table has a few hundred thousand distinct CDR3 sequences, approximately 49% seen once. The sequenced sample was peripheral blood or thyroid tissue (not recorded which). All receptors come from an adult woman with Graves' disease, either hyperthyroidism or ophthalmopathy (not recorded which).

This clonotype occurred many times. This chain uses TRBV12-3 or TRBV12-4 with TRBJ1-3; D is unresolved. V was pared by 7 bases and J by 3 bases, with 7 bases between. This CDR3 region has 12 residues. CDR3 in DNA: TGTGCCAGCATCAGAATTGGAAACACCATATATTTT. It translates to CASIRIGNTIYF.

The sample holds a few counts of this clonotype. The chain has TRBV15 and TRBJ2-5; TRBD2 matches at 10 bases. Germline V gene data show CDR1 as LNHNV and CDR2 as YYDKDF (reference sequence). The ends lost 4 bases at V and 4 bases at J; junction bases unmatched: 6. The CDR3 loop spans 15 amino acids. Here the CDR3 DNA reads TGTGCCACCAGCACCATAGCGGGAGGCAGAGAGACCCAGTACTTC. It specifies CATSTIAGGRETQYF.

This clonotype showed up many times. The chain recombines TRBV6-6 with TRBJ2-5, with D uncertain. Trimming cost V 5 bases and J 4 bases, with 14 bases left between them. The CDR3 has 14 residues. Germline V lookup: CDR1 MNHNY, CDR2 SVGAGI (reference sequence). The CDR3 loop is CASSRRPLGETQYF. Here the CDR3 DNA reads TGTGCCAGCAGTAGGCGGCCTTTGGGAGAGACCCAGTACTTC.

This clonotype was seen many times. The chain couples TRBV4-1 to TRBJ1-6; 7 nucleotides align to TRBD1. The CDR3 spans 15 residues. Germline V gene sequence: CDR1 MGHRA, CDR2 YSYEKL. Trimming took 3 bases from V and 5 from J; bases not matched to a gene: 4. CDR3 sequence: CASSQFGTDNSPLHF. The CDR3 region has the DNA TGCGCCAGCAGCCAGTTCGGGACAGATAATTCACCCCTCCACTTT.

This clonotype was recorded many times. The chain joins TRBV3-1 to TRBJ2-5, with D hard to call. The ends were cut back, 4 bases at V and 0 bases at J, with 9 bases in the middle. Germline CDR1 reads LGHDT; CDR2 reads YNNKEL (reference sequence). This CDR3 is built from 14 residues. Here the CDR3 reads CASSPKRYQETQYF. CDR3 coding DNA: TGTGCCAGCAGCCCAAAACGGTACCAAGAGACCCAGTACTTC.

This clonotype turned up a few times. This chain links TRBV7-2 with TRBJ2-3; D is undetermined. This CDR3 contains 13 residues. Deletions cut 2 bases from V and 3 bases from J, with 6 bases between. In germline, CDR1 is SGHTA, CDR2 FQGNSA. CDR3 bases: TGTGCCAGCAGCTTAACGGAAACAGATACGCAGTATTTT. Protein product: CASSLTETDTQYF. The whole variable domain, filled in from reference TRBV7-2 and TRBJ2-3, reads GAGVSQSPSNKVTEKGKDVELRCDPISGHTALYWYRQSLGQGLEFLIYFQGNSAPDKSGLPSDRFSAERTGGSVSTLTIQRTQQEDSAVYLCASSLTETDTQYFGPGTRLTVL.

V gene TRBV4-1 combines with J gene TRBJ1-5, with TRBD1 matching over 7 bases. CDR3 length: 19 amino acids. Germline V gene data show CDR1 as MGHRA and CDR2 as YSYEKL. Losses at the gene ends were 0 bases for V and 1 base for J; bases not matched to a gene: 12. The CDR3 DNA is TGCGCCAGCAGCCAAGATAGGGCAGGGGGGGGACGAAGCAATCAGCCCCAGCATTTT. This sequence encodes CASSQDRAGGGRSNQPQHF.

This sequence joins TRBV16 and TRBJ2-7; D gene unclear. Germline V gene data show CDR1 as KGHSY and CDR2 as FQNENV. This CDR3 comprises 17 residues. The ends were cut back, 2 bases at V and 0 bases at J, with 17 bases in the middle. In DNA form, the CDR3 reads TGTGCCAGCAGCCAACGATACGCAGGATTTAGCTCCTACGAGCAGTACTTC. Its translation: CASSQRYAGFSSYEQYF.

This clonotype was seen more than once but under ten times. V gene TRBV5-1 combines with J gene TRBJ1-3; D is undetermined. This CDR3 spans 15 amino acids. The V gene lost 4 bases and the J gene lost 0 bases, with 11 bases spanning the gap. Germline lookup yields CDR1 SGHRS and CDR2 YFSETQ. The CDR3 loop reads CASSPGLHSGNTIYF. The CDR3 region has the DNA TGCGCCAGCAGCCCAGGACTGCACTCTGGAAACACCATATATTTT.

The chain carries TRBV29-1 and TRBJ2-1, with 8 bases identical to TRBD2. After removal of 8 bases from V and 7 bases from J, the junction contained 10 bases not matched to a gene. The CDR3 runs to 13 residues. From germline, CDR1 is SQVTM and CDR2 ANQGSEA. The CDR3 region has the DNA TGCAGCAGTATACCAGCGGGAGTAAATGAGCAGTTCTTC. As protein: CSSIPAGVNEQFF.

This clonotype was detected many times. This rearrangement joins TRBV19 to TRBJ1-1; 8 nucleotides agree with TRBD1. Germline CDR1 is LNHDA and CDR2 is SQIVND (reference sequence). V shed 5 bases, J shed 1 base, and the junction held 9 bases outside the gene matches. The CDR3 totals 16 residues. DNA of the CDR3: TGTGCCAGTAGTCCCTCAGGGGGCGACGAGAACACTGAAGCTTTCTTT. It yields the protein CASSPSGGDENTEAFF.

V usage is TRBV29-1 and J usage is TRBJ2-7; D unclear. The germline V and J ends were trimmed by 1 base and 0 bases, with 7 bases remaining between them. The CDR3 is 13 residues long. Germline V gene sequence: CDR1 SQVTM, CDR2 ANQGSEA. CDR3 sequence: CSVEGIPSYEQYF. The DNA for the CDR3 is TGCAGCGTTGAAGGGATCCCCTCCTACGAGCAGTACTTC.

This sequence joins TRBV6-6 and TRBJ2-7; TRBD2 might be the D (6 bases). V was pared by 6 bases and J by 6 bases, with 15 bases between. Germline V gene data show CDR1 as MNHNY and CDR2 as SVGAGI (reference sequence). There are 13 residues in the CDR3. CDR3 coding DNA: TGTGCCAGCAGACTTGACCCCGGGGGCGAGCAGTACTTC. Translating it yields CASRLDPGGEQYF.

This clonotype was observed many times. V is TRBV12-3 or TRBV12-4 and J is TRBJ2-1; D possibly corresponds to TRBD2 (7 bases). This CDR3 has 15 amino acids. V shed 7 bases and J shed 0 bases, with 13 bases lying between them. The CDR3 DNA is TGTGCCAGCATCCTGGGAGGGGGCTCCTACAATGAGCAGTTCTTC. Residues: CASILGGGSYNEQFF.

The chain combines TRBV6-5 with TRBJ2-7; TRBD1 aligns across 9 bases. This CDR3 contains 16 residues. The germline V gene encodes CDR1 MNHEY and CDR2 SVGAGI. J was trimmed by 3 bases and V by 8 bases; bases with no gene match: 14. The CDR3 coding sequence is TGTGCCAGCTCGCCCCACCGGACAGGGGTTAACTACGAGCAGTACTTC. Encoded protein: CASSPHRTGVNYEQYF.

This clonotype was seen a few times. J is TRBJ1-1 and V is TRBV19; unclear D gene. The CDR3 runs to 13 residues. CDR1 and CDR2 from the germline V gene are LNHDA and SQIVND (reference sequence). V lost 4 bases and J 0 bases, leaving 6 bases between the germline ends. The CDR3 reads CASSRAVNTEAFF. CDR3 coding DNA: TGTGCCAGTAGTAGGGCAGTGAACACTGAAGCTTTCTTT.

This clonotype showed up many times. The chain is built from TRBV24-1 and TRBJ1-1; D is undetermined. In germline, CDR1 is KGHDR, CDR2 SFDVKD. Trimming cost V 5 bases and J 6 bases, with 9 bases left between them. This CDR3 has 12 residues. In DNA form, the CDR3 reads TGTGCCACCAGTGGGGTACACTCTGAAGCTTTCTTT. It yields the protein CATSGVHSEAFF.

This clonotype was recorded at least ten times. The chain uses TRBV20-1 and TRBJ2-6, with D uncertain. CDR3 length equals 14 residues. V gave up 5 bases and J gave up 3 bases, with 11 bases separating them. The germline V gene encodes CDR1 DFQATT and CDR2 SNEGSKA (reference sequence). Here the CDR3 DNA reads TGCAGTGCTCCCAGGACGTATGGGGCCAACGTCCTGACTTTC. Translated, it gives CSAPRTYGANVLTF.

This clonotype was counted a few times. The chain links TRBV25-1 to TRBJ1-1, with 8 positions matching TRBD1. V shed 4 bases and J 4 bases; nucleotides not matched to a gene: 20. The CDR3 totals 19 residues. Germline V lookup: CDR1 MGHDK, CDR2 SYGVNS. The DNA for the CDR3 is TGTGCCAGCAGTGGACCAAAGCCCGGGACAGGCCTCAGGGGCACTGAAGCTTTCTTT. Translating it yields CASSGPKPGTGLRGTEAFF.

This clonotype was picked up many times. The chain couples TRBV12-3 or TRBV12-4 to TRBJ1-3; D is unclear. Deletions cut 6 bases from V and 2 bases from J, with 14 bases between. This CDR3 comprises 15 residues. The CDR3 DNA reads as TGTGCCAGCAGAATCGCTATGGAGGCTGGAAACACCATATATTTT. Its translation: CASRIAMEAGNTIYF.

The chain employs TRBV15 and TRBJ1-1; D uncertain. The CDR3 spans 17 residues. Trimming pared 3 bases from V and 0 bases from J, leaving 17 bases between. Germline V lookup: CDR1 LNHNV, CDR2 YYDKDF (reference sequence). The CDR3 sequence is CATSSGRVGGMNTEAFF. The CDR3 bases are TGTGCCACCAGCAGTGGCCGTGTAGGAGGTATGAACACTGAAGCTTTCTTT.

This clonotype has more than one count but fewer than ten. J is TRBJ2-6 and V is TRBV11-2, with TRBD1 identical over 7 bases. Germline lookup yields CDR1 SGHAT and CDR2 FQNNGV. The CDR3 runs 16 residues. With V trimmed by 5 bases and J by 2 bases, 6 bases remained unmatched. CDR3 coding DNA: TGTGCCAGCAGCGCGGACAGGACTCCTGGGGCCAACGTCCTGACTTTC. Its translation: CASSADRTPGANVLTF.